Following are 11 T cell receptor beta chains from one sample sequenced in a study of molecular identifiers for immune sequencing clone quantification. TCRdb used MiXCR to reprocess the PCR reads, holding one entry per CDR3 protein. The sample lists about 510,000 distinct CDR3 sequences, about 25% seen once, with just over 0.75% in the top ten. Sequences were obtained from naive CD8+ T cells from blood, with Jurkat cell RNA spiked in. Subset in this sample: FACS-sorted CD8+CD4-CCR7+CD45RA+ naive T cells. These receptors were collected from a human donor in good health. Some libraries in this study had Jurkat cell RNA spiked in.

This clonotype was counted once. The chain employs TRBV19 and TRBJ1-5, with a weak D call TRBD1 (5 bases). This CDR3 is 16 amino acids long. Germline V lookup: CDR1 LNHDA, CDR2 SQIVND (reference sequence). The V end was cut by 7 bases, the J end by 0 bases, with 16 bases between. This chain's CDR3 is CASTGPQVYSNQPQHF. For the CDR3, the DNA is TGTGCCAGTACGGGACCTCAGGTTTATAGCAATCAGCCCCAGCATTTT.

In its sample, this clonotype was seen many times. CDR3 loop: CASSRDPSYGANVLTF. Written as DNA, the CDR3 is TGCGCCAGCAGCCGCGACCCCTCCTATGGGGCCAACGTCCTGACTTTC. V gene TRBV5-1 combines with J gene TRBJ2-6; no reliable D call. The V gene's germline CDR1 is SGHRS and CDR2 YFSETQ. The V end was cut by 4 bases, the J end by 3 bases, with 14 bases between. This CDR3 spans 16 amino acids. The complete variable domain, with remaining parts taken from reference TRBV5-1 and TRBJ2-6, reads KAGVTQTPRYLIKTRGQQVTLSCSPISGHRSVSWYQQTPGQGLQFLFEYFSETQRNKGNFPGRFSGRQFSNSRSEMNVSTLELGDSALYLCASSRDPSYGANVLTFGAGSRLTVL.

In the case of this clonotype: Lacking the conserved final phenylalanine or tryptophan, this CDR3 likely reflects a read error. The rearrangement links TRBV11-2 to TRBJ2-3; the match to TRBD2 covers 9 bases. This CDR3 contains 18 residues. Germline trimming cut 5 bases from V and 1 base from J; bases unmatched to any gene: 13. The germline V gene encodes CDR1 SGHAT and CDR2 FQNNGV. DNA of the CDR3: TGTGCCAGCAGCGTTAGCGGGGGTTCCTCTTCTGGCACAGATACGCAGTATCTT. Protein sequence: CASSVSGGSSSGTDTQYL.

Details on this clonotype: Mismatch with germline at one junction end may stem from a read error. This chain's CDR3 is CVSSLPSDRFVEQYF. CDR3 in DNA: TGTGTCAGCAGTTTACCCTCGGACAGGTTTGTCGAGCAGTACTTC. The V gene is TRBV28, the J gene TRBJ2-7, with 7 bases matching TRBD1. Germline V lookup: CDR1 MDHEN, CDR2 SYDVKM. This CDR3 has 15 amino acids.

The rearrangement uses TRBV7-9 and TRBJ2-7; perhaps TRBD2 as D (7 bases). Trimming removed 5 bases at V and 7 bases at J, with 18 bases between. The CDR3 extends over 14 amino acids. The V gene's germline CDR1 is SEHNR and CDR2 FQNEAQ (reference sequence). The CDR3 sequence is CASSNQRTAGEQYF. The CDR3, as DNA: TGTGCCAGCAGCAACCAAAGGACAGCGGGGGAGCAGTACTTC.

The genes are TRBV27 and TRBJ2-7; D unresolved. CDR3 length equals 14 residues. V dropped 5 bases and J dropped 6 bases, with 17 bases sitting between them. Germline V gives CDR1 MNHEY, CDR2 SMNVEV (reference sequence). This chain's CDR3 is CASSPLTGLGEQYF. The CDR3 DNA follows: TGTGCCAGCAGTCCACTTACGGGTCTAGGCGAGCAGTACTTC.

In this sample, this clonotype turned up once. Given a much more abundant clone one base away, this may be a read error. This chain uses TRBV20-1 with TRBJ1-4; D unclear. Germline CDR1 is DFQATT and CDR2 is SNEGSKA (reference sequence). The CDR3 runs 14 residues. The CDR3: CSARDRAINEKPFF. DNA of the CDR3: TGCAGTGCTAGAGATCGGGCTATCAATGAAAAACCGTTTTTT.

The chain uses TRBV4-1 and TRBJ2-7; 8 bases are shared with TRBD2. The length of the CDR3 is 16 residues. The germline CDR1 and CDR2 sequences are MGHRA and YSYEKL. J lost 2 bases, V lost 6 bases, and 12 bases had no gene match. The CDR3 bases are TGCGCCAGCAGTACTATGGGGCTAGCGGGTGCCTACGAGCAGTACTTC. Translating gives CASSTMGLAGAYEQYF.

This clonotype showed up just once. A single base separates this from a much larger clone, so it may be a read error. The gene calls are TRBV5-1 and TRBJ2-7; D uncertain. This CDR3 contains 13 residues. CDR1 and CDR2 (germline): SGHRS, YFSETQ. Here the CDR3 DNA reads TGCGCCAGCAGCCCCTACAACTCCTACGAGCAGCACTTC. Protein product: CASSPYNSYEQHF. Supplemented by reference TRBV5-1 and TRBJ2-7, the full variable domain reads KAGVTQTPRYLIKTRGQQVTLSCSPISGHRSVSWYQQTPGQGLQFLFEYFSETQRNKGNFPGRFSGRQFSNSRSEMNVSTLELGDSALYLCASSPYNSYEQHFGPGTRLTVT.

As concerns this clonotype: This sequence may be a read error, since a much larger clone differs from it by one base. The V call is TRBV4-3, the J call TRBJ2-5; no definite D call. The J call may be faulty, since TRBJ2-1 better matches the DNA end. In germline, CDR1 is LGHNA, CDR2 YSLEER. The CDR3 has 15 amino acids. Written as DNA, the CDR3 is TGCGCCAGCAGCCAAGATCTCACCAGAGCCGAGACCCAGTTCTTC. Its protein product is CASSQDLTRAETQFF.

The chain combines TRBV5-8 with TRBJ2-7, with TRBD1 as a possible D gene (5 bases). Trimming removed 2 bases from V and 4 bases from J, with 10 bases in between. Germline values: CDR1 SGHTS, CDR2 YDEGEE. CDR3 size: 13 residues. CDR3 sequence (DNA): TGTGCCAGCAGCTTCGAAGGGGCGTACGAGCAGTACTTC. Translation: CASSFEGAYEQYF.